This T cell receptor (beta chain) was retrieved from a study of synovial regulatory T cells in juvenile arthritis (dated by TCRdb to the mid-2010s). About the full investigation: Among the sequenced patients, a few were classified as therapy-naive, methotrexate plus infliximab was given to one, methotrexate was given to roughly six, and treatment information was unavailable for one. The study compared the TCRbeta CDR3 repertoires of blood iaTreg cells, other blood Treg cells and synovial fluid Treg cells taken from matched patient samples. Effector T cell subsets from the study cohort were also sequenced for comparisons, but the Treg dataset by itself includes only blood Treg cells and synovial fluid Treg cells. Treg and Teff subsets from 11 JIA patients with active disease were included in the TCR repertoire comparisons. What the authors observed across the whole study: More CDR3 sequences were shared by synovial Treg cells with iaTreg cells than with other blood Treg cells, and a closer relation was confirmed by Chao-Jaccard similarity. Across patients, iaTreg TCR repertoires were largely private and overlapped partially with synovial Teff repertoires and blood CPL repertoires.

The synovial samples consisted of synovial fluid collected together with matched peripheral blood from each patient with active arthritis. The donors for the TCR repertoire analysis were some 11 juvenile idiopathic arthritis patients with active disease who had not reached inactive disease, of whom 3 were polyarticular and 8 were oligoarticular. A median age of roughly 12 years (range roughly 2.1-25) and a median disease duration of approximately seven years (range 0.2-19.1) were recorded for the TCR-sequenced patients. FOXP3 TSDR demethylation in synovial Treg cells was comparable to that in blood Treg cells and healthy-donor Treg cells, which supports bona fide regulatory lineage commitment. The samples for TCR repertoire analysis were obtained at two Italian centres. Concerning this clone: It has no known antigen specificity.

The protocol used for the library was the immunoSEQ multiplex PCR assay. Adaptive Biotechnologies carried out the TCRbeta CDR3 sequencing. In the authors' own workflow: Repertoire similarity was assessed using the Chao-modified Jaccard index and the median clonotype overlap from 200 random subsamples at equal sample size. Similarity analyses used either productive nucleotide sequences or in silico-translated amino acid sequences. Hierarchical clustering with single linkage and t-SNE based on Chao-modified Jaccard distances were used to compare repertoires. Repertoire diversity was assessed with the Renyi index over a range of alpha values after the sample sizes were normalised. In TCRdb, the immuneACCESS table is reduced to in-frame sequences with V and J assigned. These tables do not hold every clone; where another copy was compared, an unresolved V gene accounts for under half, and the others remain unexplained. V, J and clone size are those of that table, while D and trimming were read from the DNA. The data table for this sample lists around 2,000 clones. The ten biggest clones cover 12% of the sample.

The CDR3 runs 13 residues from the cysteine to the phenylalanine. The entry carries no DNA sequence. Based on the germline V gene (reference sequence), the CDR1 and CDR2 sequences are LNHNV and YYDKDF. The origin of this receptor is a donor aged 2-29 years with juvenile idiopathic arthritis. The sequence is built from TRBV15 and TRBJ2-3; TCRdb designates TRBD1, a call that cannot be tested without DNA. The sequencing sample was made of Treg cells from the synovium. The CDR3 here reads CATSRRIRDTQYF.